A selection of T cell receptor beta chains follows, all from one sample in a study of radiotherapy plus CTLA-4 blockade in lung cancer. Sequencing was performed with immunoSEQ multiplex PCR; in TCRdb, only in-frame clones are kept and a portion is missing. This repertoire shows approximately 80,000 clones, roughly 74% found once; its top ten account for 9.5% to 10%. The sequencing used peripheral blood, collected from a patient treated with radiotherapy plus ipilimumab. The receptors come from a human donor with non-small cell lung cancer whose response to radiotherapy plus ipilimumab could not be evaluated. CDR3s leave out the opening cysteine and the closing phenylalanine or tryptophan. Some rows have no size entry. The others give once, few or many, or a class for an expanded clone.

>11|TRBJ2-5|TRBV5-4|-
ASSWGTPETQY
>14|TRBJ1-2|TRBV11-2|-
ASSSLFFAQGEDYT
>11|TRBJ1-2|TRBV18|-
ASLPQTAGGYT
>15|TRBJ1-5|TRBV21-1|few
ASSKGGQAYSNQPQH
>13|TRBJ2-3|TRBV6-1|few
ASSAGQSSTDTQY
>11|TRBJ1-1|TRBV6-5|-
ASSYSTGAKAF
>14|-|TRBV28|-
ASSSPGKGAFYEQY
>12|-|TRBV7-2|-
ASSSQRGAGEQY
>14|TRBJ2-7|TRBV27|few
ASSRSGTSGLYEQY
>13|TRBJ2-2|TRBV30|few
AWSPGLAGTGELF
>15|TRBJ2-2|TRBV9|-
ASSAPRGGPNTGELF
>17|TRBJ2-6|TRBV5-6|-
ASSLLIQGVPSGANVLT
>14|TRBJ1-5|TRBV9|-
ASSGGDRGSNQPQH
>16|TRBJ2-1|TRBV12-2|-
ASRLGLAGGRSYNEQF
>14|TRBJ2-3|TRBV4-3|-
ASSQTGTGPTDTQY
>10|TRBJ1-2|TRBV6-1|once
ASSSTDYGYT
>14|TRBJ2-3|TRBV30|-
AYTKGLAGAADTQY
>13|TRBJ1-1|TRBV2|-
ASSETTPPGPEAF
>14|TRBJ2-1|TRBV12-5|few
ASGLVLGQGANEQF
>12|TRBJ2-1|TRBV6-5|-
ASRFSGGYNEQF
>14|TRBJ1-3|TRBV25-1|-
ASSEAQNRAGNTIY
>14|TRBJ1-2|TRBV19|few
ASSTERQGRTKGYT
>11|TRBJ2-7|TRBV5-4|few
ASSQAGQDEQY
>13|TRBJ2-3|TRBV7-8|-
ASSAYRGGADTQY
>14|TRBJ2-1|TRBV21-1|-
ASSNDRNSSYNEQF
>10|TRBJ1-5|TRBV7-2|-
ASSLARGPQH
>15|TRBJ2-1|TRBV7-9|-
ASSLWSAGGPYNEQF
>15|TRBJ2-3|TRBV10-3|few
AISESGDRLSTDTQY
>13|TRBJ2-7|TRBV25-1|-
ASSEEGGQLNEQY
>14|TRBJ2-1|TRBV5-1|-
ASSLAGDITYNEQF
>13|TRBJ2-7|TRBV6-5|once
ASSSYGGSIYEQY
>11|TRBJ1-2|TRBV6-5|-
ASSLGQGDGYT
>14|TRBJ2-3|TRBV5-1|-
ASSLGGGRSTDTQY
>16|TRBJ1-2|TRBV5-1|-
ASSLGRGGQIGNYGYT
>11|TRBJ1-1|TRBV6-5|-
ASVKSGNSEAF
>14|TRBJ2-5|TRBV28|once
ASSWTSGGLQETQY
>12|TRBJ2-1|TRBV9|once
ASSAARGYNEQF
>12|TRBJ2-7|TRBV19|-
ASSQTRDRYEQY
>11|TRBJ1-6|TRBV29-1|once
SVGAEDNSPLH
>15|TRBJ2-1|TRBV6-1|-
ASSDLSSGRSYNEQF
>11|TRBJ1-2|TRBV6-6|-
ASSDREGDGYT
>9|TRBJ2-7|TRBV23-1|-
ASRDSYEQY
>13|TRBJ1-1|TRBV7-6|-
ASSLGSGGNTEAF
>17|TRBJ2-2|TRBV14|few
ASSPGYSITGGINGELF
>10|TRBJ2-1|TRBV19|-
ASSTRGDEQF
>10|TRBJ2-7|TRBV30|-
AWTSGTYEQY
>13|TRBJ2-2|TRBV5-1|-
ASSLDRTNTGELF
>15|TRBJ2-1|TRBV4-1|once
ASSQDWGSSSYNEQF
>11|TRBJ2-7|TRBV10-2|-
ASSSAGAYEQY
>14|TRBJ1-3|TRBV28|-
ASSPHPEISGNTIY
>11|TRBJ1-2|TRBV6-5|-
ASRDGGIDGYT
>13|TRBJ2-7|TRBV5-1|-
ASSLAWDYMGEQY
>17|TRBJ2-2|TRBV4-2|once
ASSTPGLAGGANTGELF
>16|TRBJ2-2|TRBV19|-
ASRETAGIFWSTGELF
>11|TRBJ2-5|TRBV11-3|-
ASSRGGEETQY